This T cell receptor beta chain was documented in a study of human CD8 memory T cell subsets. From healthy donors, buffy coats were the source of the PBMC. Duplicate vials of around 140,000 sorted CD8+ T cells per subset supplied the RNA. Germline CDR1 DFQATT, CDR2 SNEGSKA (reference sequence). This CDR3 has 15 amino acids. Investigators built TCR beta libraries using UMI-labeled 5' RACE. TCRdb re-analyzed the 5' RACE reads; it lists each CDR3 protein once, without DNA. The ten most abundant clones cover roughly 30% of a sample with 4,200 or so distinct CDR3 sequences. The rearrangement uses TRBV20-1 and TRBJ2-1. Source material: CD8+ effector memory T cells (TEM) sorted from PBMCs. The subset is: effector memory CD8 T cells, CCR7- CD45RO+ CD95+. The source of this sequence is a human donor in good health. CDR3 amino acids: CSARDAETSYNEQFF.